Listed here are 32 T cell receptor beta chains from one sample, sequenced in a study of CD8+CD57+ T cells in acquired aplastic anemia. The study profiled TCR beta VDJ and CDR3 using genomic DNA as template. TCRdb used MiXCR to reprocess the reads, holding one entry per CDR3 protein. The sample lists about 190,000 distinct CDR3 sequences; around three fifths were seen once. The sequencing sample was made of sorted CD4+, CD8+, or CD8+CD57+ T cells (not recorded which) from PBMCs. The receptors were gathered from a human donor with severe aplastic anemia or a healthy control (not recorded which).

The chain uses TRBV20-1 and TRBJ2-5; 7 nucleotides agree with TRBD1. The CDR3 runs to 13 residues. CDR1 and CDR2 from the germline V gene are DFQATT and SNEGSKA (reference sequence). The CDR3 region has the DNA TGCGCCATTTTCCGGGACAGTGAAGAGACCCAGTACTTC. Translating it yields CAIFRDSEETQYF.

V usage is TRBV5-1 and J usage is TRBJ1-6; tentatively, D is TRBD1 (6 bases). Trimming shortened V by 2 bases and J by 8 bases, and 14 bases separated the two germline ends. The germline gives CDR1 SGHRS, CDR2 YFSETQ. The CDR3 has 15 residues. As DNA, the CDR3 is TGCGCCAGCAGCTTAACGGCAGGGGCGGATTCACCCCTCCACTTT. This sequence encodes CASSLTAGADSPLHF.

The V call is TRBV5-6, the J call TRBJ2-5; 10 positions match TRBD1. The V and J ends lost 10 bases and 5 bases, in that order; junction bases with no gene match: 14. The germline CDR1 and CDR2 sequences are SGHDT and YYEEEE. This CDR3 spans 15 amino acids. The CDR3 DNA sequence: TGTGCCTGGAGCATAAGACAGGGGGCAAGGGAGACCCAGTACTTC. The encoded protein is CAWSIRQGARETQYF.

This clonotype has more than one count but fewer than ten. The chain combines TRBV12-3 or TRBV12-4 with TRBJ1-5; D unclear. The CDR3 extends over 13 amino acids. The ends were cut back, 3 bases at V and 0 bases at J, with 3 bases in the middle. For the CDR3, the DNA is TGTGCCAGCAGTTTCTATAGCAATCAGCCCCAGCATTTT. This sequence encodes CASSFYSNQPQHF.

The chain links TRBV25-1 to TRBJ2-7, with 7 bases fitting TRBD1. The V segment lost 4 bases and the J segment 3 bases; nucleotides outside the gene matches: 12. The CDR3 is made up of 16 amino acids. Germline assignment: CDR1 MGHDK and CDR2 SYGVNS. The CDR3 here is CASSVSLGQRIYEQYF. The CDR3 coding sequence is TGTGCCAGCAGTGTATCCCTGGGACAGAGAATCTACGAGCAGTACTTC.

This clonotype was recorded many times. The rearrangement uses TRBV11-2 and TRBJ1-2, with a possible D match to TRBD1 (5 bases). This CDR3 is built from 12 residues. Germline loops: CDR1 SGHAT, CDR2 FQNNGV. The V and J ends lost 7 bases and 4 bases respectively, with 10 bases between them. The CDR3 nucleotides are TGTGCCAGCAAGGGCAGGGCCTATGGCTACACCTTC. Protein product: CASKGRAYGYTF.

This chain joins TRBV24-1 and TRBJ2-1, with 10 positions matching TRBD2. There are 15 residues in the CDR3. The germline gives CDR1 KGHDR, CDR2 SFDVKD. The V and J ends lost 4 bases and 5 bases, in that order; junction bases with no gene match: 4. The CDR3 protein is CATSDASGSNNEQFF. The CDR3 DNA follows: TGTGCCACCAGTGACGCTAGCGGGAGCAACAATGAGCAGTTCTTC.

This clonotype appeared a few times. This chain links TRBV10-3 with TRBJ2-5; TRBD2 aligns across 8 bases. The V gene end was trimmed by 3 bases and the J gene end by 5 bases; junction bases not matched to a gene: 5. The CDR3 is 14 amino acids. Germline V gene data show CDR1 as ENHRY and CDR2 as SYGVKD. DNA of the CDR3: TGTGCCATCAGTGAAAGCGGGAGTGGGGAGACCCAGTACTTC. Translating gives CAISESGSGETQYF.

This clonotype has a count of ten or more. The gene calls are TRBV3-1 and TRBJ2-1; D is possibly TRBD2 (5 bases). Between the trimmed V and J ends, which lost 7 bases and 4 bases, there was a span of 14 bases. The CDR3 contains 14 residues. The germline V gene encodes CDR1 LGHDT and CDR2 YNNKEL (reference sequence). The CDR3 DNA follows: TGTGCCAGCATGGGTGAGGGTCGATACAATGAGCAGTTCTTC. Its protein is CASMGEGRYNEQFF.

The V call is TRBV25-1, the J call TRBJ2-1; tentative D call: TRBD2 (5 bases). Looked up from germline, CDR1 is MGHDK and CDR2 is SYGVNS. The V and J ends lost 0 bases and 8 bases respectively, with 14 bases between them. This CDR3 is 15 amino acids long. The CDR3 loop reads CASSEYQEKRDEQFF. The CDR3 DNA reads as TGTGCCAGCAGTGAATATCAAGAGAAGAGGGATGAGCAGTTCTTC.

The V and J genes are TRBV25-1 and TRBJ2-3; D is unclear. The CDR3 covers 12 residues. Germline-derived CDR1 and CDR2 are MGHDK and SYGVNS. Deletions cut 6 bases from V and 6 bases from J, with 10 bases between. The CDR3 here is CASSEPSDTQYF. CDR3 DNA: TGTGCCAGCAGCGAACCGTCCGATACGCAGTATTTT.

This chain links TRBV28 with TRBJ2-2; D ambiguous. The length of the CDR3 is 14 residues. V gave up 4 bases and J gave up 5 bases, with 11 bases separating them. CDR1 and CDR2 from the germline V gene are MDHEN and SYDVKM. Written as DNA, the CDR3 is TGTGCCAGCAGTTCCCCGGATAGTACCGGGGAGCTGTTTTTT. It encodes CASSSPDSTGELFF.

This clonotype was observed a few times. The chain combines TRBV12-3 or TRBV12-4 with TRBJ1-5; weak D call: TRBD1 (5 bases). V lost 2 bases to trimming and J lost 6 bases, with 17 bases between them. The CDR3 runs 16 residues. Written as DNA, the CDR3 is TGTGCCAGCAGTTTATTCCGGGCCTCGGGGGTTCAGCCCCAGCATTTT. Translating it yields CASSLFRASGVQPQHF.

The CDR3 DNA follows: TGTGCCAGCAGCTTGCCGACAGGGTCTGGCTATGGCTACACCTTC. Translating it yields CASSLPTGSGYGYTF. This sequence joins TRBV7-2 and TRBJ1-2; 7 nucleotides line up with TRBD1. This CDR3 contains 15 residues. Looked up from germline, CDR1 is SGHTA and CDR2 is FQGNSA. V shed 3 bases, J shed 4 bases, and the junction held 8 bases outside the gene matches.

V usage is TRBV19 and J usage is TRBJ1-2; 7 bases agree with TRBD1. Germline CDR1 LNHDA, CDR2 SQIVND (reference sequence). The CDR3 has 15 residues. The V and J ends lost 7 bases and 0 bases, in that order; junction bases with no gene match: 8. CDR3 loop: CASNLLRGSNYGYTF. CDR3 DNA sequence: TGTGCCAGTAACCTACTCAGGGGGTCTAACTATGGCTACACCTTC.

The V call is TRBV7-2, the J call TRBJ2-7; TRBD2 might be the D (5 bases). CDR3 length: 14 amino acids. V was cut by 5 bases and J by 3 bases, with 14 bases left in between. From germline, CDR1 is SGHTA and CDR2 FQGNSA. The CDR3 loop is CASSRESRVYEQYF. CDR3 bases: TGTGCCAGCAGCCGGGAAAGTCGGGTCTACGAGCAGTACTTC.

The chain couples TRBV5-4 to TRBJ2-3; 7 bases match TRBD2. The CDR3 has 18 residues. Germline CDR1 and CDR2: SGHNT and YYREEE (reference sequence). V lost 2 bases to trimming and J lost 2 bases; unmatched junction nucleotides: 14. CDR3 bases: TGTGCCAGCAGCTTAGTAGCGCGAGGGAGGGAGGACACAGATACGCAGTATTTT. It translates to CASSLVARGREDTDTQYF.

The V gene is TRBV7-9, the J gene TRBJ2-2; TRBD1 matches 10 bases. The CDR3 consists of 16 residues. Losses at the gene ends were 5 bases for V and 2 bases for J; bases not matched to a gene: 5. Germline V gives CDR1 SEHNR, CDR2 FQNEAQ (reference sequence). The CDR3 region is CASSIRDRGNTGELFF. The DNA of the CDR3 is TGTGCCAGCAGCATCCGGGACAGGGGTAACACCGGGGAGCTGTTTTTT.

This clonotype was detected many times. The chain joins TRBV20-1 to TRBJ1-6; D uncertain. This CDR3 region has 14 residues. CDR1 and CDR2 (germline): DFQATT, SNEGSKA (reference sequence). V was clipped by 5 bases and J by 5 bases, with 13 bases between them. The CDR3 sequence: CSALALAHNSPLHF. Here the CDR3 DNA reads TGCAGTGCTCTGGCGCTAGCCCATAATTCACCCCTCCACTTT.

CDR3 residues: CSVEDQGLRPDTQYF. The CDR3 DNA sequence: TGCAGCGTTGAAGACCAGGGGCTGCGTCCAGATACGCAGTATTTT. The chain recombines TRBV29-1 with TRBJ2-3, with a tentative D call TRBD1 (6 bases). Trimming removed 0 bases at V and 4 bases at J, with 14 bases between. CDR1 is SQVTM and CDR2 is ANQGSEA in the germline V gene. CDR3 size: 15 residues.

The chain recombines TRBV15 with TRBJ1-4; D uncertain. The CDR3 is made up of 14 amino acids. Germline CDR1 and CDR2: LNHNV and YYDKDF (reference sequence). V was shortened by 0 bases and J by 5 bases, with 7 bases between the two germline ends. CDR3 amino acids: CATSRDGQNEKLFF. CDR3 nucleotide sequence: TGTGCCACCAGCAGAGATGGGCAAAATGAAAAACTGTTTTTT.

With respect to this clonotype: This may be a read error, as it is one base from a much larger clone. V gene TRBV9 combines with J gene TRBJ2-2, with 8 bases that match TRBD2. Germline V CDR1 and CDR2: SGDLS, YYNGEE. The V and J ends lost 4 bases and 5 bases, in that order; junction bases with no gene match: 7. This CDR3 contains 15 residues. In nucleotides, the CDR3 is TGTGCCAGCAGCCCCAGCGGGAGATCAACCGGGGAGCTGTTTTTT. Its translation is CASSPSGRSTGELFF.

The chain has TRBV20-1 and TRBJ2-5, with D possibly being TRBD2 (5 bases). The CDR3 sequence is 16 residues long. The germline V gene encodes CDR1 DFQATT and CDR2 SNEGSKA (reference sequence). Trimming stripped 2 bases from V and 2 bases from J, with 18 bases between. The CDR3 DNA sequence: TGCAGTGCTAGATCGGTAAAGGGAGAGTGGCAAGAGACCCAGTACTTC. It is translated as CSARSVKGEWQETQYF.

This sequence joins TRBV7-9 and TRBJ1-4; maybe TRBD1 (5 bases). Trimming removed 5 bases from V and 8 bases from J, with 15 bases in between. The CDR3 extends over 14 amino acids. CDR1 is SEHNR, CDR2 FQNEAQ, per germline (reference sequence). As DNA, the CDR3 is TGTGCCAGCAGCAGGGACCTCCTGGGGGAAAAACTGTTTTTT. Its protein product is CASSRDLLGEKLFF.

This clonotype was seen more than once but under ten times. The J gene is TRBJ1-1, the V gene TRBV24-1; D uncertain. Per the germline V gene, CDR1 is KGHDR and CDR2 is SFDVKD. The CDR3 extends over 15 amino acids. The V gene lost 4 bases and the J gene lost 1 base, with 12 bases spanning the gap. The CDR3 spells CATSEGRRPNTEAFF. The CDR3 nucleotides read TGTGCCACCAGTGAGGGGAGGCGGCCGAACACTGAAGCTTTCTTT.

On this clonotype itself: The junction and the germline gene differ at one end; a read error may be behind it. The chain employs TRBV7-2 and TRBJ2-1; D possibly corresponds to TRBD1 (5 bases). The CDR3 covers 14 residues. The germline V gene has CDR1 SGHTA and CDR2 FQGNSA. Here the CDR3 DNA reads TGTTCCAGCAGAAAAGACAGAACCGACGATGAGCAGTTCTTC. The encoded protein is CSSRKDRTDDEQFF.

This clonotype turned up a few times. Without the conserved terminal phenylalanine or tryptophan, this CDR3 likely stems from a read error. No DNA is shown, since the ends of the CDR3 on it are uncertain; the CDR3 is the one TCRdb lists. The rearrangement links TRBV6-1 to TRBJ2-7; no check of the table's D call, TRBD1, against the DNA was made. The length of the CDR3 is 16 amino acids, counting both ends. Germline values: CDR1 MNHNS, CDR2 SASEGT. The CDR3: CASSGCVFGQGGRAVL.

This clonotype has just one count. This may be a read error, as it is one base from a much larger clone. The chain is built from TRBV6-1 and TRBJ1-1; D is unclear. The CDR3 is 10 amino acids. Germline CDR1 MNHNS, CDR2 SASEGT. CDR3 sequence (DNA): TGTGCCAGTAAATACACTGAAGCTTCCTTT. Protein product: CASKYTEASF.

This chain joins TRBV12-3 or TRBV12-4 and TRBJ2-1; no clear D. This CDR3 has 16 residues. Trimming stripped 5 bases from V and 3 bases from J, with 17 bases between. CDR3 loop: CASSPRINYGYNEQFF. The DNA for the CDR3 is TGTGCCAGCAGTCCGAGGATTAACTATGGCTACAATGAGCAGTTCTTC.

This chain connects TRBV7-3 to TRBJ1-6; D is possibly TRBD1 (5 bases). The germline CDR1 and CDR2 sequences are SGHTA and FQGTGA. Trimming stripped 2 bases from V and 10 bases from J, with 9 bases between. There are 13 residues in the CDR3. The CDR3 DNA reads as TGTGCCAGCAGCTTAGGGGACGCCTCACCCCTCCACTTT. Protein: CASSLGDASPLHF.

The table lists this clonotype with a few counts. J is TRBJ2-7 and V is TRBV7-9; 7 bases are shared with TRBD1. Germline V gene sequence: CDR1 SEHNR, CDR2 FQNEAQ (reference sequence). J gave up 4 bases and V 5 bases, and 11 bases lay outside the gene matches. The CDR3 is 15 residues long. The CDR3 DNA reads as TGTGCCAGCAGCACTCGGACAGGTAGTGTTTACGAGCAGTACTTC. Encoded protein: CASSTRTGSVYEQYF.

This clonotype was found many times. V is TRBV19 and J is TRBJ1-2; D is ambiguous. V lost 1 base to trimming and J lost 4 bases, with 7 bases between them. There are 13 residues in the CDR3. Germline V gene lookup returns CDR1 LNHDA and CDR2 SQIVND (reference sequence). This chain's CDR3 is CASSIAQLYGYTF. The CDR3 region has the DNA TGTGCCAGTAGTATAGCACAGCTCTATGGCTACACCTTC.